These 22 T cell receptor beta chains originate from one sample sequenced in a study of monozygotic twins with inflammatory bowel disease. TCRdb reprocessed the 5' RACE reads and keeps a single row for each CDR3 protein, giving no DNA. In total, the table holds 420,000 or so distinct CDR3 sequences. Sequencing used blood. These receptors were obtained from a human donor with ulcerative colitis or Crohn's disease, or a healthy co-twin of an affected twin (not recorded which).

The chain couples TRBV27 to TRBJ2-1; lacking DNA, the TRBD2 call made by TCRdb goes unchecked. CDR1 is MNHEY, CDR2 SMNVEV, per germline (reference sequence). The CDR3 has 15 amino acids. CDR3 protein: CASSSRLAGGNEQFF.

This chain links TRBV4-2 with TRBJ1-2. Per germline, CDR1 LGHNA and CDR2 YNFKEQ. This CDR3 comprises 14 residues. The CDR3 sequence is CASSQAGTLFGYTF.

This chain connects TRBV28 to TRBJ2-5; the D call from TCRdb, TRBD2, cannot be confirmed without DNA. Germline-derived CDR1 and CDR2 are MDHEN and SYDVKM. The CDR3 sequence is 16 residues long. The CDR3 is CANSDPAGGPKETQYF.

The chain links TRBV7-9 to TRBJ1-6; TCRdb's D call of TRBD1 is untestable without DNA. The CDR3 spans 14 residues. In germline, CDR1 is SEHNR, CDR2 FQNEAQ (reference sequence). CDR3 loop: CASRTPGYNSPLHF.

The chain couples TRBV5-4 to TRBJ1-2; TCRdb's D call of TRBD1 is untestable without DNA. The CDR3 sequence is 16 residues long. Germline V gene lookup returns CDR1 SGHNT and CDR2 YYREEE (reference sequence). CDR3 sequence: CASSLDPGALDYGYTF.

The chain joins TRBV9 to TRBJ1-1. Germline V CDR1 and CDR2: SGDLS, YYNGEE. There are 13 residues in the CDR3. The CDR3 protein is CASSVGSYTEAFF.

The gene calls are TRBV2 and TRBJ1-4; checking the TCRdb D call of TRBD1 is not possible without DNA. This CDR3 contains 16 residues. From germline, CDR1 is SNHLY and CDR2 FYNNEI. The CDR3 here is CASSPPRGAGNEKLFF.

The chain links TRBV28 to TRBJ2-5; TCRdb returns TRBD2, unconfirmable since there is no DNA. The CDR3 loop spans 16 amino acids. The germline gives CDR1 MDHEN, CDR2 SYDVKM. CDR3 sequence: CATQWEGRRVQETQYF.

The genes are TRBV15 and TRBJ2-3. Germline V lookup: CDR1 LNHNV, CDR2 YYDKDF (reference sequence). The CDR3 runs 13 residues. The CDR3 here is CATSRVDKDTQYF.

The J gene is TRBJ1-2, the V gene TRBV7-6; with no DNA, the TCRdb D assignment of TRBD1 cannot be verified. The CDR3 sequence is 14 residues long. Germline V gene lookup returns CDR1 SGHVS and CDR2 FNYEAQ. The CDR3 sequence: CASSSDRGAGGYTF.

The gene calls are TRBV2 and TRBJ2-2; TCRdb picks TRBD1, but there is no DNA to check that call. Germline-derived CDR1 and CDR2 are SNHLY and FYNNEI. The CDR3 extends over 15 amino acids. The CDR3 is CASSEQGVYTGELFF.

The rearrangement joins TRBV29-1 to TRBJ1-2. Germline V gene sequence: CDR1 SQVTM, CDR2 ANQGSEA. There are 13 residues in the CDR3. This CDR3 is CSVDGRGGYGYTF.

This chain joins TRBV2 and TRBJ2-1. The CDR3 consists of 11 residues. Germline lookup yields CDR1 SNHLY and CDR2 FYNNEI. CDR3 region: CASSELSEQFF.

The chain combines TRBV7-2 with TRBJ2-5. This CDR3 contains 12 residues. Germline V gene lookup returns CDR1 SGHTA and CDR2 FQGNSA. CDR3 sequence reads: CASSFPMETQYF.

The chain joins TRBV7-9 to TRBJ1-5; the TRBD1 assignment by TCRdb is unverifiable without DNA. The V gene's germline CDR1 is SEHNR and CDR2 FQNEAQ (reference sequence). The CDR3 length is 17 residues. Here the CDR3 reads CASSLWSGQGSNQPQHF.

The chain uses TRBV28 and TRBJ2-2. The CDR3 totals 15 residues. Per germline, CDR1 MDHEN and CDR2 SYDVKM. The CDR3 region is CASSLRSSRSGELFF.

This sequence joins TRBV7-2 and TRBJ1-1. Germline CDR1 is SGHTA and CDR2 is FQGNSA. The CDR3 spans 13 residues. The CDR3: CASSLPDNTEAFF.

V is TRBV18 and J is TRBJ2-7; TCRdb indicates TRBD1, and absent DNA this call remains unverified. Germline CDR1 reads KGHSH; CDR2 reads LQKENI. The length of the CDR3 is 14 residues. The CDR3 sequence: CASSPPTGNYEQYF.

CDR3 loop: CASSLSGVDIQYF. This chain links TRBV5-1 with TRBJ2-4; TCRdb returns TRBD1, unconfirmable since there is no DNA. This CDR3 has 13 residues. Germline V lookup: CDR1 SGHRS, CDR2 YFSETQ. The full variable domain, its missing parts supplied by reference TRBV5-1 and TRBJ2-4, is KAGVTQTPRYLIKTRGQQVTLSCSPISGHRSVSWYQQTPGQGLQFLFEYFSETQRNKGNFPGRFSGRQFSNSRSEMNVSTLELGDSALYLCASSLSGVDIQYFGAGTRLSVL.

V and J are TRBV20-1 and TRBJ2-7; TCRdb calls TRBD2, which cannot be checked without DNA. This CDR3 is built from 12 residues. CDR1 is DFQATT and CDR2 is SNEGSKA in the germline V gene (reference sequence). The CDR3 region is CSASGPTYEQYF.

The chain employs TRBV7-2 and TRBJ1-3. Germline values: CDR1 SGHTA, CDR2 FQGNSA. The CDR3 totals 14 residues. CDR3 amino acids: CASSRYVSGNTIYF.

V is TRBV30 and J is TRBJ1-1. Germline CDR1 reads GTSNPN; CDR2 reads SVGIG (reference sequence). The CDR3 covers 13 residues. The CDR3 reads CAWRYRANTEAFF.